This record looks at one TCR beta chain sequence and its context. TCRdb reprocessed the 5' RACE reads with MiXCR, giving one entry per CDR3 protein. The sample has some 240,000 distinct CDR3 sequences, 15% to 20% seen once. The data were taken from a study of CD8 T cells in ankylosing spondylitis. The V gene end was trimmed by 6 bases and the J gene end by 7 bases; junction bases not matched to a gene: 6. CDR3 length: 12 amino acids. The clonotype originates from a male donor with ankylosing spondylitis or in good health (not recorded which). The chain employs TRBV12-3 or TRBV12-4 and TRBJ2-7; 7 bases are a match to TRBD2. The specimen was blood, either unsorted or a sorted T cell fraction (not recorded which). CDR3 nucleotide sequence: TGTGCCAGCAGCATTAGCGGGCAGGAGCAGTACTTC. This gives the protein CASSISGQEQYF.